The sequence of this T cell receptor (beta chain) was determined in a study of blood T cell repertoires in COVID-19. Study context: COVID-19 samples from acute and convalescent phases originated in the United States, Italy and Spain. PBMCs, B-cell-depleted T cells, or T cells provided the cDNA or gDNA that made up the material.

Original data processing: Amplified reference gene primers provided the basis for estimating nucleated cell counts. This table comes from immunoSEQ multiplex PCR, and its TCRdb copy is limited to in-frame clones, with some not included. V and J calls plus clone size are reproduced from that table; the DNA served to infer D and trimming. This table holds a few hundred thousand clones, approximately 85% found once. This clone was seen at least ten times. CDR3 size: 15 residues. Germline V gives CDR1 SEHNR, CDR2 FQNEAQ (reference sequence). V lost 5 bases and J lost 1; bases outside the gene matches: 5. The specimen sequenced was peripheral blood. This rearrangement joins TRBV7-9 to TRBJ1-1; TRBD1 matches 9 bases. This TCR derives from a woman aged 70-85 years with COVID-19, enrolled during active disease. CDR3 DNA: TGTGCCAGCAGCCCCAACAGGGGGCCGAACACTGAAGCTTTCTTT. Encoded protein: CASSPNRGPNTEAFF. The full variable domain, its missing parts supplied by reference TRBV7-9 and TRBJ1-1, is DTGVSQNPRHKITKRGQNVTFRCDPISEHNRLYWYRQTLGQGPEFLTYFQNEAQLEKSRLLSDRFSAERPKGSFSTLEIQRTEQGDSAMYLCASSPNRGPNTEAFFGQGTRLTVV.